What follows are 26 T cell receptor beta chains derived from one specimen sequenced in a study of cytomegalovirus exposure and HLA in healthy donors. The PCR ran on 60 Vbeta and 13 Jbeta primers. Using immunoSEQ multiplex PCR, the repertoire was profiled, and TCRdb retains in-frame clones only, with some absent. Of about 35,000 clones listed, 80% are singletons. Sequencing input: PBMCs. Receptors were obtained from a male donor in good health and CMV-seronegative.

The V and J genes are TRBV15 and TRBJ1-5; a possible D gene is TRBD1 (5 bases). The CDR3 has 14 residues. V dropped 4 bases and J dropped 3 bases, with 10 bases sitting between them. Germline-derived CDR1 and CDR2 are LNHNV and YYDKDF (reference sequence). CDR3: CATSIPGFNQPQHF. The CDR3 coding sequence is TGTGCCACCAGCATTCCAGGGTTCAATCAGCCCCAGCATTTT. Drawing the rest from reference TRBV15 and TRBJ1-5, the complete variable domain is DAMVIQNPRYQVTQFGKPVTLSCSQTLNHNVMYWYQQKSSQAPKLLFHYYDKDFNNEADTPDNFQSRRPNTSFCFLDIRSPGLGDTAMYLCATSIPGFNQPQHFGDGTRLSIL.

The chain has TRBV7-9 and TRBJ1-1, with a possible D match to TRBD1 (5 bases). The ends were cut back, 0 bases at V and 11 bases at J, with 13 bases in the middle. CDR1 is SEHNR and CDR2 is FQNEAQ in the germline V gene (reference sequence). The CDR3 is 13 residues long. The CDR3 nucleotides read TGTGCCAGCAGCTTAGCTCGGCAGGGATCGGCTTTCTTT. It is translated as CASSLARQGSAFF.

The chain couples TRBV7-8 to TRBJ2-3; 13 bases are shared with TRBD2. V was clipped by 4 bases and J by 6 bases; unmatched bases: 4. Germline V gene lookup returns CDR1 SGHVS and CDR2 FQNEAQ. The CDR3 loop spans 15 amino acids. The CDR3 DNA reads TGTGCCAGCAGCTCACTAGCGGGGGGGCGTGATACGCAGTATTTT. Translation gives CASSSLAGGRDTQYF. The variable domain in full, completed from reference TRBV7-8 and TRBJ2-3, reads GAGVSQSPRYKVAKRGQDVALRCDPISGHVSLFWYQQALGQGPEFLTYFQNEAQLDKSGLPSDRFFAERPEGSVSTLKIQRTQQEDSAVYLCASSSLAGGRDTQYFGPGTRLTVL.

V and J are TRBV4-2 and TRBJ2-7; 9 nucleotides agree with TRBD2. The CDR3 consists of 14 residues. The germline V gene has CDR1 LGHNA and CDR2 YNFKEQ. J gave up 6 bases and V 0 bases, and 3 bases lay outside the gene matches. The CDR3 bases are TGTGCCAGCAGCCAAGATAGCGGGAGCACCGAGCAGTACTTC. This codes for CASSQDSGSTEQYF.

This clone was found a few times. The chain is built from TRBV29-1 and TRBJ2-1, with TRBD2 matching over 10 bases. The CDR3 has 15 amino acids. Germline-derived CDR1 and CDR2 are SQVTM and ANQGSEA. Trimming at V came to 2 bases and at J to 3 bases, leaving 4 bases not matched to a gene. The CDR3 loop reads CSVELAGDNYNEQFF. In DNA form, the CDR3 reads TGCAGCGTTGAACTAGCGGGAGATAACTACAATGAGCAGTTCTTC.

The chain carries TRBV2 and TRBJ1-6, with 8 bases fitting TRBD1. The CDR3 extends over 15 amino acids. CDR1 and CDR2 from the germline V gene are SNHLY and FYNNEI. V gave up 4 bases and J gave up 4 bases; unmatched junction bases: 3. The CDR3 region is CASSAGGAYNSPLHF. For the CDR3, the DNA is TGTGCCAGCAGTGCAGGGGGCGCGTATAATTCACCCCTCCACTTT.

The CDR3 DNA is TGCGCCAGCAGCTTGGGTGGGCAGGTCTTCGAGCAGTACTTC. This translates into CASSLGGQVFEQYF. The V call is TRBV5-1, the J call TRBJ2-7; the D is unclear. The V end was cut by 0 bases, the J end by 6 bases, with 13 bases between. This CDR3 spans 14 amino acids. Germline CDR1 and CDR2: SGHRS and YFSETQ.

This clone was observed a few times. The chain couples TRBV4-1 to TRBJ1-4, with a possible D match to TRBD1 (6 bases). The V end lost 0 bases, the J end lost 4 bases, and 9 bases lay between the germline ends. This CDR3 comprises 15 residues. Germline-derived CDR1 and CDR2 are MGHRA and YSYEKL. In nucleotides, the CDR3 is TGCGCCAGCAGCCAAGAAACAGGGATTAATGAAAAACTGTTTTTT. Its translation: CASSQETGINEKLFF.

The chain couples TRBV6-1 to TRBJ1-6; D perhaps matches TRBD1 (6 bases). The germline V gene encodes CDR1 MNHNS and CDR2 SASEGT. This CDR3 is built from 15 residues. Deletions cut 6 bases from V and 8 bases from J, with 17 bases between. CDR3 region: CASRNMGRTDSPLHF. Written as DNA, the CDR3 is TGTGCCAGCAGAAATATGGGGCGGACAGATTCACCCCTCCACTTT.

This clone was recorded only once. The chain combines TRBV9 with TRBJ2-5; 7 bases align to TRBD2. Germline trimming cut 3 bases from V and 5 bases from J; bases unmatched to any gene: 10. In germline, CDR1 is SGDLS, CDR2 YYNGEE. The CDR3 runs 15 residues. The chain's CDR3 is CASSAGNGRRETQYF. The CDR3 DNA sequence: TGTGCCAGCAGCGCTGGTAACGGGAGGAGGGAGACCCAGTACTTC. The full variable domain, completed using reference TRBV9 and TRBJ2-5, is DSGVTQTPKHLITATGQRVTLRCSPRSGDLSVYWYQQSLDQGLQFLIQYYNGEERAKGNILERFSAQQFPDLHSELNLSSLELGDSALYFCASSAGNGRRETQYFGPGTRLLVL.

This chain's CDR3 is CASSLVTGQETFF. In DNA form, the CDR3 reads TGTGCCAGCAGTTTAGTTACAGGGCAGGAAACTTTCTTT. V and J are TRBV27 and TRBJ1-1, with D perhaps matching TRBD1 (6 bases). The CDR3 contains 13 residues. CDR1 MNHEY and CDR2 SMNVEV come from the germline V gene (reference sequence). V was trimmed by 2 bases and J by 12 bases, leaving 16 bases between them.

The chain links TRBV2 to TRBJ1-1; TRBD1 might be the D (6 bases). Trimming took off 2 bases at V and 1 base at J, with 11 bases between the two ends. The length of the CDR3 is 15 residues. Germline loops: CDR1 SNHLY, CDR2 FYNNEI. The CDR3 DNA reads TGTGCCAGCAGTGAAAGGGCAGGGGCGAACACTGAAGCTTTCTTT. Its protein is CASSERAGANTEAFF.

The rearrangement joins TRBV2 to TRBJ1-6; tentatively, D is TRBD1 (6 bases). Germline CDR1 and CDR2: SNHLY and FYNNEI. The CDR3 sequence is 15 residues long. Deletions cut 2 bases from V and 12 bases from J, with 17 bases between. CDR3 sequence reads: CASSETQGTFEPLHF. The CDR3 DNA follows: TGTGCCAGCAGTGAAACGCAGGGGACATTTGAACCCCTCCACTTT.

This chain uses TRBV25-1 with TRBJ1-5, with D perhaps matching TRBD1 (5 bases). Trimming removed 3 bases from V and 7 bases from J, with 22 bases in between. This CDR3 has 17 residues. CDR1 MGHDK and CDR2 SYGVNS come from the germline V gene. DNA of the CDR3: TGTGCCAGCAGTGAGGGTTCGAGTGGGGGGTCGGTGCAGCCCCAGCATTTT. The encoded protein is CASSEGSSGGSVQPQHF.

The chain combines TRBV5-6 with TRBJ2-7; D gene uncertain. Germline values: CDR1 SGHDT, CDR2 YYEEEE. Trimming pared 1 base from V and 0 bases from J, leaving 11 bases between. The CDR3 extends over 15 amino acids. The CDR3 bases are TGTGCCAGCAGCTTGAGATCTTTTAGCTCCTACGAGCAGTACTTC. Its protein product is CASSLRSFSSYEQYF.

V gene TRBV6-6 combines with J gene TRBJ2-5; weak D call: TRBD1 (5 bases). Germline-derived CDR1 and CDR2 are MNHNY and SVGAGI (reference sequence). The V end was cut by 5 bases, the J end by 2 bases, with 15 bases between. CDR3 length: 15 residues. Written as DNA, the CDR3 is TGTGCCAGCAGTCTCAAGGGGCGGTCACAAGAGACCCAGTACTTC. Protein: CASSLKGRSQETQYF.

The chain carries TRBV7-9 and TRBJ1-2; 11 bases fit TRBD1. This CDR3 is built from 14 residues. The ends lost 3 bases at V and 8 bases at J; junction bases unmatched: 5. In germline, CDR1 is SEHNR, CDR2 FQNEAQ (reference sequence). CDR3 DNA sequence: TGTGCCAGCAGCTTGTTGGGACAGGGGGAAGGCTACACCTTC. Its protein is CASSLLGQGEGYTF.

CDR3 DNA sequence: TGCAGCGTTGGGGCAAGGCCAGAAGAGACCCAGTACTTC. The encoded protein is CSVGARPEETQYF. The genes are TRBV29-1 and TRBJ2-5; no clear D gene. This CDR3 is 13 amino acids long. With 4 bases removed from V and 3 bases from J, the gap between germline ends came to 12 bases. The germline CDR1 and CDR2 sequences are SQVTM and ANQGSEA.

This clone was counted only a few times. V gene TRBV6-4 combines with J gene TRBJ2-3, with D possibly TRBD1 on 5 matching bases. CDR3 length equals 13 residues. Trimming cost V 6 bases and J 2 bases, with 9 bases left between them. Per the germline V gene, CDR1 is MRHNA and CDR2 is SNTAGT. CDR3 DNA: TGTGCCAGCAGCGCGGACACCACAGATACGCAGTATTTT. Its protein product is CASSADTTDTQYF.

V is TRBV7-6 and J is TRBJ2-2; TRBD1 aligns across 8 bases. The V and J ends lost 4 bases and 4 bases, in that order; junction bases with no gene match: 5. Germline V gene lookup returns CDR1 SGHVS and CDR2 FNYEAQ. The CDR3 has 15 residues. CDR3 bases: TGTGCCAGCAGCTACGGGACAGGTTCCACCGGGGAGCTGTTTTTT. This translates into CASSYGTGSTGELFF.

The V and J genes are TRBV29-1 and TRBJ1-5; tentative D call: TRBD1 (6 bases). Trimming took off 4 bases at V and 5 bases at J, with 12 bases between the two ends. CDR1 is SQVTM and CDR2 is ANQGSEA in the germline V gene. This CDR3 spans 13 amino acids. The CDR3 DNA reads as TGCAGCGTTGCGGGGGGCAAGGATCAGCCCCAGCATTTT. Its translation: CSVAGGKDQPQHF. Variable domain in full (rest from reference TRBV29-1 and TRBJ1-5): SAVISQKPSRDICQRGTSLTIQCQVDSQVTMMFWYRQQPGQSLTLIATANQGSEATYESGFVIDKFPISRPNLTFSTLTVSNMSPEDSSIYLCSVAGGKDQPQHFGDGTRLSIL.

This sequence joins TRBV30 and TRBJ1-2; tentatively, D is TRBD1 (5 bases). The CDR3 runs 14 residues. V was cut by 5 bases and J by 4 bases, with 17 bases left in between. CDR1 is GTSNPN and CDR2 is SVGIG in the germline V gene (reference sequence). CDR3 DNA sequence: TGTGCCTGGGCCTCGGGGGGTCCCCGCTATGGCTACACCTTC. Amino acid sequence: CAWASGGPRYGYTF. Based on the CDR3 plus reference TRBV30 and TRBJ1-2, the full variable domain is SQTIHQWPATLVQPVGSPLSLECTVEGTSNPNLYWYRQAAGRGLQLLFYSVGIGQISSEVPQNLSASRPQDRQFILSSKKLLLSDSGFYLCAWASGGPRYGYTFGSGTRLTVV.

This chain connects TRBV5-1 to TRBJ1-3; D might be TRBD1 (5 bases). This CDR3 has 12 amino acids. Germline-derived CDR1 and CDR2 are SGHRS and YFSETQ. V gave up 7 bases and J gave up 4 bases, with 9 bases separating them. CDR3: CASGGDGNTIYF. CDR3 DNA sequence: TGCGCCAGCGGAGGGGACGGAAACACCATATATTTT.

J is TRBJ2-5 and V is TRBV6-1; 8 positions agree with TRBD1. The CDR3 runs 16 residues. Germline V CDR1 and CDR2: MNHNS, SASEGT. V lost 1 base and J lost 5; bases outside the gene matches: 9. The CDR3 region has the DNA TGTGCCAGCAGTGAAGTCAGTGGACAGGGTGGCGAGACCCAGTACTTC. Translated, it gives CASSEVSGQGGETQYF.

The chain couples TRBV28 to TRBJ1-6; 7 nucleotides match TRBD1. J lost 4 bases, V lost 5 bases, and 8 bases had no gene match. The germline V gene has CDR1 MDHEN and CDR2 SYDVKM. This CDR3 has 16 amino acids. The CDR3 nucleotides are TGTGCCAGCAGTCCAGGGGGACAACAATATAATTCACCCCTCCACTTT. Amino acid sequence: CASSPGGQQYNSPLHF. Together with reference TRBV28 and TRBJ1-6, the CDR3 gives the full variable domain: DVKVTQSSRYLVKRTGEKVFLECVQDMDHENMFWYRQDPGLGLRLIYFSYDVKMKEKGDIPEGYSVSREKKERFSLILESASTNQTSMYLCASSPGGQQYNSPLHFGNGTRLTVT.

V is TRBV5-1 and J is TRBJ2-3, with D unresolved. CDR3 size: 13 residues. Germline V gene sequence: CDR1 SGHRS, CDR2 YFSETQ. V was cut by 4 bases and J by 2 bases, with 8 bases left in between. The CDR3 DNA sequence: TGCGCCAGCAGCATCCTACTCACAGATACGCAGTATTTT. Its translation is CASSILLTDTQYF.